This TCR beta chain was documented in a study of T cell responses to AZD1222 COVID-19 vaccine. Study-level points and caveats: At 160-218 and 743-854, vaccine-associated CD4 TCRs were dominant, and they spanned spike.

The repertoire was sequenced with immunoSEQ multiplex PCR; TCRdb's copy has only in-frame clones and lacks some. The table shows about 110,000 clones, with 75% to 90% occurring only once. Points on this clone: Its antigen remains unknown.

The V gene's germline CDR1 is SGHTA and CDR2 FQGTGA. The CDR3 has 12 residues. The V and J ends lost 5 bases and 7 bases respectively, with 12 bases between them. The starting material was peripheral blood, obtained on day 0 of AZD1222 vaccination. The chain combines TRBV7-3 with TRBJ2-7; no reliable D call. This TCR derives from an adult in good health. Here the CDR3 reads CASSHVGGEQYF. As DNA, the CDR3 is TGTGCCAGCAGCCACGTAGGTGGGGAGCAGTACTTC.